A single T cell receptor (beta chain) is shown here with its context. Authors' processing steps: Reference gene primer amplification yielded estimated nucleated cell counts. Clones were sequenced by immunoSEQ multiplex PCR, and TCRdb holds only the in-frame ones, with some missing. That table gives V, J and clone size, and the DNA gave D and trimming. This sample has 45,000 to 65,000 clones; nearly 85% occur once, and the top ten carry 15% to 20%. The sample originates from a study of blood T cell repertoires in COVID-19. Across the study: The United States, Italy and Spain supplied acute and convalescent COVID-19 samples. Sample material is recorded as cDNA or gDNA derived from T cells, B-cell-depleted T cells, or PBMCs.

The sample consisted of peripheral blood. This TCR came from a man aged 40-49 years with acute or convalescent COVID-19.

CDR3 nucleotide sequence: TGTGCCTGGACGGGACAGAGGAATTCACCCCTCCACTTT. Its protein is CAWTGQRNSPLHF. The genes are TRBV30 and TRBJ1-6; TRBD1 matches at 7 bases. This CDR3 comprises 13 residues. Per the germline V gene, CDR1 is GTSNPN and CDR2 is SVGIG (reference sequence). Trimming removed 4 bases from V and 7 bases from J; junction bases left unmatched: 4.